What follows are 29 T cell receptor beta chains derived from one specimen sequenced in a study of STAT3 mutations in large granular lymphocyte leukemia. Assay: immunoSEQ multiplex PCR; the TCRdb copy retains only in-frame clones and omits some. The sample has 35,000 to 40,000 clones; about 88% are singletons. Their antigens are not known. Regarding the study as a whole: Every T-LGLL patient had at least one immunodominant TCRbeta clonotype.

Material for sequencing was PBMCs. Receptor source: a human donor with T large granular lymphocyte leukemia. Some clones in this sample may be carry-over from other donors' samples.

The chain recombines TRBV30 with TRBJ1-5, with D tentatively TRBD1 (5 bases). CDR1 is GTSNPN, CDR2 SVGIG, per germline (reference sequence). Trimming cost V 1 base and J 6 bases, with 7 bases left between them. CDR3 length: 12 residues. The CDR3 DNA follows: TGTGCCTGGAGTGCAGGGTCTCAGCCCCAGCATTTT. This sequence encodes CAWSAGSQPQHF.

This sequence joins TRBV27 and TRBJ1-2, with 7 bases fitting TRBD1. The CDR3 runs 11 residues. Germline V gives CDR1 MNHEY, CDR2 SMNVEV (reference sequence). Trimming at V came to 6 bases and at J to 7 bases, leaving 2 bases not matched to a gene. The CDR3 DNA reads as TGTGCCAGCAGATACAGGGGTGGCTACACCTTC. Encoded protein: CASRYRGGYTF.

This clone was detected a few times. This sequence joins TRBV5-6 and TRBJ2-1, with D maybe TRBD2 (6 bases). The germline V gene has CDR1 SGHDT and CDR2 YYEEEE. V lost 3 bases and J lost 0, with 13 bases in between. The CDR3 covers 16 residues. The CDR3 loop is CASSWTDYSSYNEQFF. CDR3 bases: TGTGCCAGCAGCTGGACGGACTACAGCTCCTACAATGAGCAGTTCTTC.

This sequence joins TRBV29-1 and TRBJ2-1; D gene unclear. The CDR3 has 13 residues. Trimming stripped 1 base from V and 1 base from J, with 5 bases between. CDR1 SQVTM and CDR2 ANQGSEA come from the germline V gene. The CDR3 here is CSVEGASYNEQFF. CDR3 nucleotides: TGCAGCGTTGAAGGGGCTTCCTACAATGAGCAGTTCTTC.

As DNA, the CDR3 is TGTGCCAGCAGGTCCGGTCTTAATTCACCCCTCCACTTT. Residues: CASRSGLNSPLHF. The chain links TRBV6-1 to TRBJ1-6; D gene ambiguous. Germline CDR1 is MNHNS and CDR2 is SASEGT. With 6 bases removed from V and 6 bases from J, the gap between germline ends came to 9 bases. The CDR3 consists of 13 residues.

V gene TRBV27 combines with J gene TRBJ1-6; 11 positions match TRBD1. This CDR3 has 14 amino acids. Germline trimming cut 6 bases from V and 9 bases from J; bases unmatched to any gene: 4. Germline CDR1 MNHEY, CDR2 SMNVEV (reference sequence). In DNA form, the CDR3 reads TGTGCCAGCAGACGGGACAGGGGGGGTTCACCCCTCCACTTT. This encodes CASRRDRGGSPLHF.

CDR3 DNA: TGTGCCAGCAGCTTAGTTTCTAGTCTTAGCACAGATACGCAGTATTTT. Protein sequence: CASSLVSSLSTDTQYF. The chain recombines TRBV11-2 with TRBJ2-3; D is ambiguous. In germline, CDR1 is SGHAT, CDR2 FQNNGV. The CDR3 consists of 16 residues. The germline V and J ends were trimmed by 1 base and 0 bases, with 11 bases remaining between them.

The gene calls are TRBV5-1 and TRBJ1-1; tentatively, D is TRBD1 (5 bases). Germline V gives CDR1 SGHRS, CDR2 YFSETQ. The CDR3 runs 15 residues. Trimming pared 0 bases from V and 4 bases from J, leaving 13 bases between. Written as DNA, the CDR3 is TGCGCCAGCAGCTTGGGGGACTATTTGGGCACTGAAGCTTTCTTT. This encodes CASSLGDYLGTEAFF.

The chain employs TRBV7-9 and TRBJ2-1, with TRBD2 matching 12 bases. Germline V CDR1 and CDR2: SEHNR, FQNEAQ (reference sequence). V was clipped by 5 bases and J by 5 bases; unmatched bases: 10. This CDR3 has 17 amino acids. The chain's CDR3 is CASSPRLAGGPNNEQFF. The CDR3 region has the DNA TGTGCCAGCAGCCCCCGCCTAGCGGGGGGGCCCAACAATGAGCAGTTCTTC.

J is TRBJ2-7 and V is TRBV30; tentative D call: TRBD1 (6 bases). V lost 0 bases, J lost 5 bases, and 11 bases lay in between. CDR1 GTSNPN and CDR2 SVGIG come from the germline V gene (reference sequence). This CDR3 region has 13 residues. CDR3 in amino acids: CAWSVQGLDEQYF. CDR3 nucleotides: TGTGCCTGGAGTGTACAGGGATTGGACGAGCAGTACTTC.

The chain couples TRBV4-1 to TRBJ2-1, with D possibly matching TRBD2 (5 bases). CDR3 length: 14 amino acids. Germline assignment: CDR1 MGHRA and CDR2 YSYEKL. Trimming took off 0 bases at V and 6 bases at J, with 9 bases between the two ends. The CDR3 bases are TGCGCCAGCAGCCAAGAGGTAGGAGGCAATGAGCAGTTCTTC. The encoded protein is CASSQEVGGNEQFF.

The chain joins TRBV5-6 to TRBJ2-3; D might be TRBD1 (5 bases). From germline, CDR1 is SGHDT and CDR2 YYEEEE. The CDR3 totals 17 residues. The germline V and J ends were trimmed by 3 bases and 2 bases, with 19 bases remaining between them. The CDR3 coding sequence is TGTGCCAGCAGCTCTTTGGACAAACCTCTGGTCACAGATACGCAGTATTTT. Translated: CASSSLDKPLVTDTQYF.

The CDR3 loop is CASSPQVPGNEQFF. The CDR3 DNA follows: TGTGCCAGCAGTCCACAGGTGCCGGGCAATGAGCAGTTCTTC. The V and J genes are TRBV28 and TRBJ2-1; tentatively, D is TRBD1 (5 bases). The germline V and J ends were trimmed by 5 bases and 6 bases, with 14 bases remaining between them. This CDR3 is 14 amino acids long. Looked up from germline, CDR1 is MDHEN and CDR2 is SYDVKM.

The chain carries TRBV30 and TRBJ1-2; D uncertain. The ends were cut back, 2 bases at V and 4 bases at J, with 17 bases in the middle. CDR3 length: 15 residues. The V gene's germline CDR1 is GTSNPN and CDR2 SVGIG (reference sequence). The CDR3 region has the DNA TGTGCCTGGAGTTCGGCAGGAGGGCTTATCTATGGCTACACCTTC. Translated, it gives CAWSSAGGLIYGYTF.

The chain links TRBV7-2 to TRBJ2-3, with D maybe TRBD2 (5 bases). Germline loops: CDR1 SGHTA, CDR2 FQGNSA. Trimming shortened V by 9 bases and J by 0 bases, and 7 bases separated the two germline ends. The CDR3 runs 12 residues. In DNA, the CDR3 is TGTGCCAGTACTAGGAGCACAGATACGCAGTATTTT. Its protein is CASTRSTDTQYF.

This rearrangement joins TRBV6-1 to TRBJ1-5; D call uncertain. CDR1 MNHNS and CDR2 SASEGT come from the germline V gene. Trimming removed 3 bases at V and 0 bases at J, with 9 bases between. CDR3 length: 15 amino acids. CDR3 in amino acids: CASSDFPHSNQPQHF. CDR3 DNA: TGTGCCAGCAGTGATTTTCCCCATAGCAATCAGCCCCAGCATTTT.

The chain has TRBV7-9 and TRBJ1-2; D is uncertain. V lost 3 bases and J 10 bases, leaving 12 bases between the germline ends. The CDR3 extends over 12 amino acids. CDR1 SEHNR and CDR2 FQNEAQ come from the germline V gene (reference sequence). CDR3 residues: CASSLGALNYTF. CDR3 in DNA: TGTGCCAGCAGCTTGGGAGCATTGAACTACACCTTC. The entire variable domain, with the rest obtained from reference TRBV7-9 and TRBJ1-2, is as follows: DTGVSQNPRHKITKRGQNVTFRCDPISEHNRLYWYRQTLGQGPEFLTYFQNEAQLEKSRLLSDRFSAERPKGSFSTLEIQRTEQGDSAMYLCASSLGALNYTFGSGTRLTVV.

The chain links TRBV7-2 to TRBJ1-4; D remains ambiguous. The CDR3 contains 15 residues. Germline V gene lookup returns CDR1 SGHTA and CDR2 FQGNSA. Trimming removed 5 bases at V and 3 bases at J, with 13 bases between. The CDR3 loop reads CASSIRPGPNEKLFF. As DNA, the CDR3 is TGTGCCAGCAGCATTAGACCGGGTCCTAATGAAAAACTGTTTTTT. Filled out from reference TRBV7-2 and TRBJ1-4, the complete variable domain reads GAGVSQSPSNKVTEKGKDVELRCDPISGHTALYWYRQSLGQGLEFLIYFQGNSAPDKSGLPSDRFSAERTGGSVSTLTIQRTQQEDSAVYLCASSIRPGPNEKLFFGSGTQLSVL.

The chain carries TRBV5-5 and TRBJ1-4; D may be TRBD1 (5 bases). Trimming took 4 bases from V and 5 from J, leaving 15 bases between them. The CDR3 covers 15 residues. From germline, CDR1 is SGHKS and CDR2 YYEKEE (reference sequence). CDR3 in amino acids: CASSRPGTANEKLFF. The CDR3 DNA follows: TGTGCCAGCAGCAGACCCGGGACGGCAAATGAAAAACTGTTTTTT.

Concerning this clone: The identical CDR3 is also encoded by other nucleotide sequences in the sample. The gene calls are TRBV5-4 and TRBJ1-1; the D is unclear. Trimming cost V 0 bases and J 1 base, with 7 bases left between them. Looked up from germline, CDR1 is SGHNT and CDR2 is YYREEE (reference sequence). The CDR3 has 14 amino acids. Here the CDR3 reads CASSLGGRNTEAFF. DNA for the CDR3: TGTGCCAGCAGCTTGGGGGGTAGGAACACTGAAGCTTTCTTT. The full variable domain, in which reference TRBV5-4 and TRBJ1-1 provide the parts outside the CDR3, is ETGVTQSPTHLIKTRGQQVTLRCSSQSGHNTVSWYQQALGQGPQFIFQYYREEENGRGNFPPRFSGLQFPNYSSELNVNALELDDSALYLCASSLGGRNTEAFFGQGTRLTVV.

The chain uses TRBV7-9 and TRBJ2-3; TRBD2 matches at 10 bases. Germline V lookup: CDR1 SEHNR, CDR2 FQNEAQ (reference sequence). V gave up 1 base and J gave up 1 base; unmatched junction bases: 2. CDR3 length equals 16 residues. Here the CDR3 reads CASSLGLAGGTDTQYF. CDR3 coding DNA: TGTGCCAGCAGCTTAGGGCTAGCGGGGGGCACAGATACGCAGTATTTT.

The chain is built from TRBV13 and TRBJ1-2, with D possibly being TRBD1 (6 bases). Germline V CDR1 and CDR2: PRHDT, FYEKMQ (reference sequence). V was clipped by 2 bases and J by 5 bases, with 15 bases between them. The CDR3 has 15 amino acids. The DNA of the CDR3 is TGTGCCAGCAGCTTATTTCCTCCGGGGGCTTATGGCTACACCTTC. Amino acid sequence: CASSLFPPGAYGYTF. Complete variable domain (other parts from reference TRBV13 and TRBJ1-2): AAGVIQSPRHLIKEKRETATLKCYPIPRHDTVYWYQQGPGQDPQFLISFYEKMQSDKGSIPDRFSAQQFSDYHSELNMSSLELGDSALYFCASSLFPPGAYGYTFGSGTRLTVV.

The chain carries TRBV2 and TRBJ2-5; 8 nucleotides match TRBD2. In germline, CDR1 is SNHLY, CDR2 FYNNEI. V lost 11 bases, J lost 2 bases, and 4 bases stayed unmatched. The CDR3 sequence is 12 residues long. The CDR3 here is CAGLAGQETQYF. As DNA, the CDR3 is TGTGCCGGTTTAGCGGGACAAGAGACCCAGTACTTC.

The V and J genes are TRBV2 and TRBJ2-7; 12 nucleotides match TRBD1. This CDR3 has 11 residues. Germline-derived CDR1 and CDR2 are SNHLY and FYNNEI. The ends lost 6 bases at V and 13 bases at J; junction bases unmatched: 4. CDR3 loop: CASSGGQGAYF. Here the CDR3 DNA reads TGTGCCAGCAGCGGGGGACAGGGGGCCTACTTC.

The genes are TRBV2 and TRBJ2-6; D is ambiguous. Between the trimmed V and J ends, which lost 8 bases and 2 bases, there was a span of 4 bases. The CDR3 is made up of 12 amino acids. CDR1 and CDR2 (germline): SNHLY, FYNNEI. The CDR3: CASFAGANVLTF. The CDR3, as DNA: TGTGCCAGCTTCGCTGGGGCCAACGTCCTGACTTTC.

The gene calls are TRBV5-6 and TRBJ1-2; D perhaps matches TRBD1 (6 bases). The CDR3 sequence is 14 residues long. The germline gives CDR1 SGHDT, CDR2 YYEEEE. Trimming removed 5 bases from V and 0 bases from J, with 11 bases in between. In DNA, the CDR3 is TGTGCCAGCAGGGACGAGGGGGCTAACTATGGCTACACCTTC. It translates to CASRDEGANYGYTF.

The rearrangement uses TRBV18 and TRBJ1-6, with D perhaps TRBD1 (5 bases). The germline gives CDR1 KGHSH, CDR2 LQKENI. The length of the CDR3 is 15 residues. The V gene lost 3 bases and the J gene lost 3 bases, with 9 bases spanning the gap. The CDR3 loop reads CASSPGQLYNSPLHF. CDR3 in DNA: TGTGCCAGCTCACCCGGACAACTCTATAATTCACCCCTCCACTTT.

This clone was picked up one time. CDR3 in DNA: TGCGCCAGCAGCCAGACCGGGACTAGCGGGGGTGAGACCCAGTACTTC. Translated, it gives CASSQTGTSGGETQYF. The J gene is TRBJ2-5, the V gene TRBV4-3; 14 nucleotides align to TRBD2. The length of the CDR3 is 16 residues. CDR1 is LGHNA and CDR2 is YSLEER in the germline V gene. Trimming took 3 bases from V and 5 from J; bases not matched to a gene: 5.

The chain's CDR3 is CASSLYQGGYGYTF. CDR3 nucleotide sequence: TGTGCCAGCAGTTTATATCAGGGCGGCTATGGCTACACCTTC. The genes are TRBV28 and TRBJ1-2; D perhaps matches TRBD1 (5 bases). Trimming shortened V by 1 base and J by 4 bases, and 10 bases separated the two germline ends. The CDR3 totals 14 residues. Germline values: CDR1 MDHEN, CDR2 SYDVKM.